The 2 T cell receptor beta chains below were found in one sample sequenced in a study of cytomegalovirus exposure and HLA in healthy donors. Produced via immunoSEQ multiplex PCR; TCRdb's table is partial and in-frame only. Among 120,000 or so clones, 88% were seen once, and the ten largest hold around 1.4%. Sequencing used PBMCs. Receptors originate from a woman in her twenties or thirties in good health and CMV-seropositive.

The gene calls are TRBV7-2 and TRBJ2-7; 7 bases are shared with TRBD1. The J segment lost 1 base and the V segment lost 5 bases, leaving 11 bases of the junction unmatched. In germline, CDR1 is SGHTA, CDR2 FQGNSA. This CDR3 spans 16 amino acids. Here the CDR3 DNA reads TGTGCCAGCAGCAAGGACAGGCGAGACATATCCTACGAGCAGTACTTC. Amino acid sequence: CASSKDRRDISYEQYF.

The V gene is TRBV6-1, the J gene TRBJ1-2; 9 bases map to TRBD1. The ends lost 6 bases at V and 3 bases at J; junction bases unmatched: 5. This CDR3 has 14 residues. Germline-derived CDR1 and CDR2 are MNHNS and SASEGT. The CDR3 spells CASSPDRGDYGYTF. CDR3 DNA: TGTGCCAGCAGCCCCGACAGGGGGGACTATGGCTACACCTTC.